One sample yielded the 18 T cell receptor beta chains listed below, sequenced in a study of T cell changes during pregnancy in multiple sclerosis. Profiling relied on immunoSEQ multiplex PCR, and the TCRdb table lists in-frame clones only, not all of them. The sample includes about 79,000 clones, over 80% of them seen just once. Sequencing used CD4+ T cells from peripheral blood mononuclear cells, obtained in the second trimester of pregnancy. The origin of the receptors is a female donor with multiple sclerosis, enrolled in a pregnancy study.

This chain uses TRBV6-4 with TRBJ2-3, with TRBD2 identical over 8 bases. Germline CDR1 reads MRHNA; CDR2 reads SNTAGT. This CDR3 region has 16 residues. J was trimmed by 6 bases and V by 3 bases; bases with no gene match: 11. CDR3 protein: CASSEWLNSGGDTQYF. DNA of the CDR3: TGTGCCAGCAGTGAATGGCTTAACTCGGGGGGGGATACGCAGTATTTT.

V gene TRBV19 combines with J gene TRBJ1-3; possible D gene TRBD1, 5 bases. Trimming left V 4 bases short and J 2 bases short, with 9 bases between. This CDR3 contains 14 residues. Germline-derived CDR1 and CDR2 are LNHDA and SQIVND (reference sequence). The CDR3 DNA follows: TGTGCCAGTAGTACTGGCAGGGCTGGAAACACCATATATTTT. It yields the protein CASSTGRAGNTIYF.

The chain couples TRBV7-2 to TRBJ2-3, with 10 bases matching TRBD2. The CDR3 totals 17 residues. The germline V gene has CDR1 SGHTA and CDR2 FQGNSA. Trimming cost V 2 bases and J 5 bases; bases outside gene matches: 10. CDR3 coding DNA: TGTGCCAGCAGCTTATCGACTAGCGGGCGCCGCGGAGATACGCAGTATTTT. It encodes CASSLSTSGRRGDTQYF.

This sequence joins TRBV10-3 and TRBJ2-2; 9 bases map to TRBD1. Unmatched junction bases numbered 7, after V lost 3 bases and J lost 5 bases. CDR1 ENHRY and CDR2 SYGVKD come from the germline V gene. The CDR3 spans 16 residues. The CDR3: CAISDLDRGFTGELFF. The CDR3 DNA reads as TGTGCCATCAGTGACCTGGACAGGGGCTTTACCGGGGAGCTGTTTTTT.

In its sample, this clone was seen once. The V gene is TRBV6-1, the J gene TRBJ2-1; 7 bases are shared with TRBD2. The J segment lost 4 bases and the V segment lost 0 bases, leaving 6 bases of the junction unmatched. The CDR3 consists of 16 residues. The germline V gene has CDR1 MNHNS and CDR2 SASEGT. The CDR3 loop reads CASSEAVGGIYNEQFF. As DNA, the CDR3 is TGTGCCAGCAGTGAAGCCGTCGGGGGGATTTACAATGAGCAGTTCTTC.

V and J are TRBV7-8 and TRBJ1-6; 7 nucleotides align to TRBD1. Germline V gene data show CDR1 as SGHVS and CDR2 as FQNEAQ. The CDR3 runs to 18 residues. V lost 0 bases to trimming and J lost 9 bases; unmatched junction nucleotides: 14. CDR3 sequence (DNA): TGTGCCAGCAGCTTAGCGCTCCCGGGGCAGGGGGGCGGTTCACCCCTCCACTTT. This encodes CASSLALPGQGGGSPLHF.

This chain uses TRBV2 with TRBJ2-2; 8 nucleotides line up with TRBD1. The CDR3 is 16 residues long. The V gene end was trimmed by 0 bases and the J gene end by 3 bases; junction bases not matched to a gene: 3. Germline CDR1 is SNHLY and CDR2 is FYNNEI. As DNA, the CDR3 is TGTGCCAGCAGTGAAGCATCAGGGGGCGACACCGGGGAGCTGTTTTTT. Protein: CASSEASGGDTGELFF.

The rearrangement links TRBV7-2 to TRBJ2-5; D is unclear. In germline, CDR1 is SGHTA, CDR2 FQGNSA. The V gene lost 1 base and the J gene lost 5 bases, with 8 bases spanning the gap. This CDR3 has 13 residues. The CDR3 loop reads CASSLETVETQYF. The CDR3 DNA sequence: TGTGCCAGCAGCTTAGAAACGGTTGAGACCCAGTACTTC.

This chain links TRBV30 with TRBJ2-6; maybe TRBD1 (5 bases). V lost 2 bases, J lost 0 bases, and 11 bases lay in between. Germline CDR1 and CDR2: GTSNPN and SVGIG (reference sequence). CDR3 length: 16 residues. The CDR3 nucleotides read TGTGCCTGGAGTTGGGGCGGCCGCTCTGGGGCCAACGTCCTGACTTTC. Translated, it gives CAWSWGGRSGANVLTF.

The V and J genes are TRBV7-6 and TRBJ1-2, with 7 bases that match TRBD1. CDR1 and CDR2 (germline): SGHVS, FNYEAQ. Losses at the gene ends were 5 bases for V and 5 bases for J; bases not matched to a gene: 11. This CDR3 is 15 amino acids long. Here the CDR3 reads CASSPRPTGDYGYTF. The DNA for the CDR3 is TGTGCCAGCAGCCCGAGACCTACAGGGGATTATGGCTACACCTTC.

V and J are TRBV5-5 and TRBJ1-4; D remains ambiguous. From germline, CDR1 is SGHKS and CDR2 YYEKEE (reference sequence). This CDR3 spans 14 amino acids. Trimming shortened V by 5 bases and J by 0 bases, and 8 bases separated the two germline ends. This CDR3 reads CASRNRATNEKLFF. CDR3 DNA sequence: TGTGCCAGCAGGAACCGCGCAACTAATGAAAAACTGTTTTTT.

The J gene is TRBJ2-7, the V gene TRBV27; 9 positions match TRBD2. The germline gives CDR1 MNHEY, CDR2 SMNVEV (reference sequence). V lost 6 bases and J lost 7; bases outside the gene matches: 16. The CDR3 contains 16 residues. The CDR3 protein is CASSPWAVAGVKEQYF. For the CDR3, the DNA is TGTGCCAGCAGCCCCTGGGCGGTAGCGGGAGTAAAAGAGCAGTACTTC.

This clone was observed a single time. J is TRBJ2-3 and V is TRBV7-2; D might be TRBD1 (5 bases). The CDR3 covers 14 residues. The V end was cut by 5 bases, the J end by 1 base, with 10 bases between. Germline V gives CDR1 SGHTA, CDR2 FQGNSA. The CDR3 DNA reads TGTGCCAGCAGCATTCAGACAGGCACAGATACGCAGTATTTT. Amino acid sequence: CASSIQTGTDTQYF.

This clone was observed a single time. The V and J genes are TRBV6-1 and TRBJ1-2; 7 bases fit TRBD1. Germline CDR1 MNHNS, CDR2 SASEGT. The CDR3 is 13 amino acids. J was trimmed by 3 bases and V by 4 bases; bases with no gene match: 2. The CDR3 region has the DNA TGTGCCAGCAGTGTCACAGGGGACTATGGCTACACCTTC. It specifies CASSVTGDYGYTF.

The table lists this clone with a few counts. The chain has TRBV7-2 and TRBJ1-2, with D perhaps TRBD1 (5 bases). The CDR3 has 16 amino acids. V gave up 4 bases and J gave up 1 base, with 16 bases separating them. CDR1 is SGHTA, CDR2 FQGNSA, per germline. This chain's CDR3 is CASSYEQASRNYGYTF. The CDR3 DNA is TGTGCCAGCAGCTACGAACAGGCCTCCCGTAACTATGGCTACACCTTC.

V gene TRBV19 combines with J gene TRBJ1-4, with TRBD1 matching over 8 bases. The CDR3 is made up of 13 amino acids. The germline gives CDR1 LNHDA, CDR2 SQIVND (reference sequence). V dropped 6 bases and J dropped 8; count of bases not matched to a gene: 5. The CDR3 sequence is CASSDRGREKLFF. CDR3 bases: TGTGCCAGTAGCGACAGGGGAAGAGAAAAACTGTTTTTT.

This chain links TRBV18 with TRBJ1-2; possibly TRBD1 for D (5 bases). Looked up from germline, CDR1 is KGHSH and CDR2 is LQKENI. V shed 1 base and J shed 0 bases, with 12 bases lying between them. The CDR3 totals 16 residues. CDR3 protein: CASSPLQGGTNYGYTF. CDR3 bases: TGTGCCAGCTCACCACTCCAGGGTGGGACTAACTATGGCTACACCTTC.

Here the CDR3 reads CASSVAPGKLETQYF. The CDR3 DNA reads as TGTGCCAGCAGCGTAGCCCCAGGGAAGTTAGAGACCCAGTACTTC. The chain carries TRBV9 and TRBJ2-5; D possibly corresponds to TRBD1 (5 bases). The CDR3 totals 15 residues. V was trimmed by 0 bases and J by 4 bases, leaving 13 bases between them. Germline CDR1 and CDR2: SGDLS and YYNGEE. Supplemented by reference TRBV9 and TRBJ2-5, the full variable domain reads DSGVTQTPKHLITATGQRVTLRCSPRSGDLSVYWYQQSLDQGLQFLIQYYNGEERAKGNILERFSAQQFPDLHSELNLSSLELGDSALYFCASSVAPGKLETQYFGPGTRLLVL.